A single sample gave rise to the 32 T cell receptor beta chains below, sequenced in a study of T cells in localized non-small cell lung cancer. The repertoire was sequenced with immunoSEQ multiplex PCR; TCRdb's copy has only in-frame clones and lacks some. The table has nearly 40,000 clones, about 88% seen once; the top ten hold approximately 3.5%. Here the sequenced sample was peripheral blood, taken before any cancer treatment. These receptors came from a man aged 18 to 55 with stage I lung adenocarcinoma.

The rearrangement uses TRBV6-6 and TRBJ2-5; D is unresolved. The germline gives CDR1 MNHNY, CDR2 SVGAGI (reference sequence). The CDR3 runs 15 residues. Trimming took off 0 bases at V and 5 bases at J, with 13 bases between the two ends. The DNA of the CDR3 is TGTGCCAGCAGTTACTCTGGATTTGGGTTGGAGACCCAGTACTTC. Residues: CASSYSGFGLETQYF.

V and J are TRBV4-1 and TRBJ2-5, with 10 bases matching TRBD2. This CDR3 is built from 17 residues. Trimming took 1 base from V and 6 from J; bases not matched to a gene: 11. Looked up from germline, CDR1 is MGHRA and CDR2 is YSYEKL. CDR3: CASSQGVDSGGSKTQYF. The CDR3 DNA reads as TGCGCCAGCAGCCAAGGGGTTGATAGCGGGGGGTCGAAGACCCAGTACTTC.

The V gene is TRBV6-5, the J gene TRBJ1-2; TRBD1 is a possible D gene (5 bases). CDR1 MNHEY and CDR2 SVGAGI come from the germline V gene. This CDR3 spans 13 amino acids. Trimming cost V 4 bases and J 7 bases, with 13 bases left between them. CDR3 in amino acids: CASSSGGFRGYTF. CDR3 in DNA: TGTGCCAGCAGTTCCGGGGGTTTTCGTGGCTACACCTTC.

The chain combines TRBV6-1 with TRBJ1-3, with D unresolved. V dropped 1 base and J dropped 0 bases, with 7 bases sitting between them. The CDR3 covers 15 residues. CDR1 and CDR2 from the germline V gene are MNHNS and SASEGT. The CDR3 DNA follows: TGTGCCAGCAGTGAAGGGGCGGGCTCTGGAAACACCATATATTTT. Translated, it gives CASSEGAGSGNTIYF.

This clone was detected a few times. The chain has TRBV29-1 and TRBJ2-3; 8 nucleotides match TRBD1. Germline V lookup: CDR1 SQVTM, CDR2 ANQGSEA. V lost 2 bases to trimming and J lost 6 bases; unmatched junction nucleotides: 4. The CDR3 has 13 amino acids. The CDR3 reads CSVETGGGDTQYF. CDR3 coding DNA: TGCAGCGTTGAAACAGGGGGTGGGGATACGCAGTATTTT.

This chain links TRBV7-2 with TRBJ2-1, with TRBD2 matching 11 bases. Germline V CDR1 and CDR2: SGHTA, FQGNSA. J gave up 7 bases and V 0 bases, and 2 bases lay outside the gene matches. The length of the CDR3 is 15 residues. The CDR3 sequence: CASSLASGGVNEQFF. In DNA form, the CDR3 reads TGTGCCAGCAGCTTAGCTAGCGGGGGGGTTAATGAGCAGTTCTTC.

The chain joins TRBV6-5 to TRBJ1-3; perhaps TRBD1 as D (5 bases). With 0 bases removed from V and 8 bases from J, the gap between germline ends came to 14 bases. Germline V lookup: CDR1 MNHEY, CDR2 SVGAGI. This CDR3 has 15 residues. This CDR3 reads CASSYSAGPGDTIYF. CDR3 DNA sequence: TGTGCCAGCAGTTACTCGGCGGGGCCAGGAGACACCATATATTTT.

J is TRBJ2-5 and V is TRBV5-6; D ambiguous. The V and J ends lost 0 bases and 2 bases respectively, with 11 bases between them. The CDR3 is 15 residues long. Looked up from germline, CDR1 is SGHDT and CDR2 is YYEEEE. Here the CDR3 DNA reads TGTGCCAGCAGCTTGGGATTACAACGGCAAGAGACCCAGTACTTC. It encodes CASSLGLQRQETQYF.

The count of this clone is one. V gene TRBV5-8 combines with J gene TRBJ2-3; possibly TRBD1 for D (5 bases). Trimming removed 1 base from V and 1 base from J, with 7 bases in between. This CDR3 comprises 14 residues. The germline CDR1 and CDR2 sequences are SGHTS and YDEGEE. The CDR3 nucleotides are TGTGCCAGCAGCTTGTTACAGGGCACAGATACGCAGTATTTT. Its protein is CASSLLQGTDTQYF.

The chain recombines TRBV18 with TRBJ2-3; TRBD1 might be the D (5 bases). The germline V gene encodes CDR1 KGHSH and CDR2 LQKENI. Trimming pared 0 bases from V and 7 bases from J, leaving 20 bases between. The CDR3 loop spans 17 amino acids. This CDR3 reads CASSPPGARAEAHTQYF. The CDR3 DNA reads TGTGCCAGCTCACCACCCGGCGCCAGGGCCGAAGCCCATACGCAGTATTTT.

CDR3 DNA sequence: TGTGCCTGGAGTGTACGGTCGGCAGGGGGGAATGAAAAACTGTTTTTT. Its translation is CAWSVRSAGGNEKLFF. The gene calls are TRBV30 and TRBJ1-4; TRBD1 matches 7 bases. The CDR3 is 16 amino acids. The trim removed 0 bases at V and 5 bases at J, leaving 9 bases unmatched. The germline CDR1 and CDR2 sequences are GTSNPN and SVGIG (reference sequence).

The chain combines TRBV2 with TRBJ1-2; 8 nucleotides match TRBD1. V shed 5 bases and J 4 bases; nucleotides not matched to a gene: 3. The CDR3 is made up of 13 amino acids. Germline V gene data show CDR1 as SNHLY and CDR2 as FYNNEI. The chain's CDR3 is CASSTGTGYGYTF. The CDR3 DNA reads as TGTGCCAGCAGTACTGGGACAGGCTATGGCTACACCTTC.

The gene calls are TRBV14 and TRBJ2-7; possibly TRBD1 for D (6 bases). Germline V lookup: CDR1 SGHDN, CDR2 FVKESK. This CDR3 is 13 amino acids long. V shed 3 bases and J shed 10 bases, with 16 bases lying between them. The CDR3 region has the DNA TGTGCCAGCAGCCATTATGGGACATACATACAGTACTTC. It encodes CASSHYGTYIQYF.

The chain combines TRBV7-2 with TRBJ2-3, with D perhaps TRBD2 (5 bases). The CDR3 has 17 amino acids. CDR1 and CDR2 (germline): SGHTA, FQGNSA. V lost 3 bases, J lost 4 bases, and 20 bases lay in between. The CDR3 nucleotides read TGTGCCAGCAGCTTCCAAACCCAGCTGACTAAACCAGATACGCAGTATTTT. Translation gives CASSFQTQLTKPDTQYF.

The genes are TRBV5-1 and TRBJ2-4; D unclear. This CDR3 spans 14 amino acids. With 5 bases removed from V and 0 bases from J, the gap between germline ends came to 9 bases. Germline V gene sequence: CDR1 SGHRS, CDR2 YFSETQ. The CDR3 here is CASSSPLAKNIQYF. The CDR3 region has the DNA TGCGCCAGCAGTTCCCCTCTAGCCAAAAACATTCAGTACTTC.

The sample holds a few counts of this clone. The CDR3 DNA follows: TGTGCCAGCGCCCGTGGTGGGGCGGTCGGAGAGACCCAGTACTTC. It translates to CASARGGAVGETQYF. This rearrangement joins TRBV7-3 to TRBJ2-5; D possibly corresponds to TRBD1 (5 bases). V was pared by 8 bases and J by 4 bases, with 20 bases between. Germline V gene data show CDR1 as SGHTA and CDR2 as FQGTGA. The CDR3 loop spans 15 amino acids.

V gene TRBV7-2 combines with J gene TRBJ1-2; D gene ambiguous. The CDR3 consists of 12 residues. Trimming pared 2 bases from V and 4 bases from J, leaving 5 bases between. The V gene's germline CDR1 is SGHTA and CDR2 FQGNSA. CDR3 in amino acids: CASSLNSYGYTF. CDR3 DNA: TGTGCCAGCAGCTTAAACAGCTATGGCTACACCTTC.

V gene TRBV28 combines with J gene TRBJ2-5; no definite D call. This CDR3 comprises 14 residues. The V and J ends lost 6 bases and 6 bases respectively, with 17 bases between them. Germline-derived CDR1 and CDR2 are MDHEN and SYDVKM. Here the CDR3 DNA reads TGTGCCAGCAGCCCGGGCGGTGTGAGTAAGACCCAGTACTTC. Encoded protein: CASSPGGVSKTQYF.

The chain recombines TRBV7-8 with TRBJ2-5; TRBD2 matches 11 bases. V gave up 5 bases and J gave up 2 bases; unmatched junction bases: 10. The CDR3 length is 17 residues. CDR1 is SGHVS, CDR2 FQNEAQ, per germline. The CDR3 sequence: CASSPDLSGGGQETQYF. In DNA form, the CDR3 reads TGTGCCAGCAGCCCTGACCTTAGCGGGGGGGGTCAAGAGACCCAGTACTTC.

V is TRBV6-6 and J is TRBJ1-2, with 7 nucleotides matching TRBD1. The length of the CDR3 is 14 residues. Germline V CDR1 and CDR2: MNHNY, SVGAGI (reference sequence). Germline trimming cut 0 bases from V and 6 bases from J; bases unmatched to any gene: 4. The CDR3 loop reads CASSYSSGGHGYTF. Here the CDR3 DNA reads TGTGCCAGCAGTTACTCCTCAGGGGGTCATGGCTACACCTTC.

This clone was detected once. The chain joins TRBV19 to TRBJ1-5, with 7 nucleotides matching TRBD1. Germline loops: CDR1 LNHDA, CDR2 SQIVND (reference sequence). Losses at the gene ends were 5 bases for V and 3 bases for J; bases not matched to a gene: 7. This CDR3 region has 15 residues. CDR3 in amino acids: CASSPSTGYNQPQHF. The CDR3 nucleotides read TGTGCCAGTAGTCCGTCGACAGGGTACAATCAGCCCCAGCATTTT. The variable domain in full, completed from reference TRBV19 and TRBJ1-5, reads DGGITQSPKYLFRKEGQNVTLSCEQNLNHDAMYWYRQDPGQGLRLIYYSQIVNDFQKGDIAEGYSVSREKKESFPLTVTSAQKNPTAFYLCASSPSTGYNQPQHFGDGTRLSIL.

This rearrangement joins TRBV4-2 to TRBJ2-1, with 7 bases fitting TRBD2. Trimming cost V 0 bases and J 0 bases; bases outside gene matches: 5. Germline CDR1 and CDR2: LGHNA and YNFKEQ. This CDR3 has 17 amino acids. In nucleotides, the CDR3 is TGTGCCAGCAGCCAAGATTCAGGCGGGGGCTCCTACAATGAGCAGTTCTTC. Residues: CASSQDSGGGSYNEQFF.

V usage is TRBV30 and J usage is TRBJ2-2; D remains ambiguous. The CDR3 is 14 amino acids. Trimming pared 8 bases from V and 1 base from J, leaving 14 bases between. Germline lookup yields CDR1 GTSNPN and CDR2 SVGIG (reference sequence). CDR3 nucleotide sequence: TGTGCCAGTCTGCGGCGGCTGAACACCGGGGAGCTGTTTTTT. Its protein is CASLRRLNTGELFF.

CDR3 sequence reads: CASSDGLAGAETQYF. CDR3 in DNA: TGTGCCAGCAGTGACGGTTTAGCGGGGGCTGAGACCCAGTACTTC. The rearrangement links TRBV2 to TRBJ2-5, with 9 bases identical to TRBD2. V shed 3 bases, J shed 5 bases, and the junction held 7 bases outside the gene matches. The CDR3 consists of 15 residues. In germline, CDR1 is SNHLY, CDR2 FYNNEI. Drawing the rest from reference TRBV2 and TRBJ2-5, the complete variable domain is EPEVTQTPSHQVTQMGQEVILRCVPISNHLYFYWYRQILGQKVEFLVSFYNNEISEKSEIFDDQFSVERPDGSNFTLKIRSTKLEDSAMYFCASSDGLAGAETQYFGPGTRLLVL.

The chain couples TRBV19 to TRBJ1-1; no clear D. Per germline, CDR1 LNHDA and CDR2 SQIVND (reference sequence). The CDR3 contains 11 residues. The V end lost 4 bases, the J end lost 2 bases, and 2 bases lay between the germline ends. CDR3 nucleotides: TGTGCCAGTAGTAGAAACACTGAAGCTTTCTTT. Translated: CASSRNTEAFF.

A word on this clone: This sample also contains other DNA sequences that code for the same CDR3. This chain connects TRBV6-5 to TRBJ2-7, with a tentative D call TRBD1 (5 bases). Trimming shortened V by 0 bases and J by 6 bases, and 18 bases separated the two germline ends. CDR1 is MNHEY, CDR2 SVGAGI, per germline. The CDR3 loop spans 16 amino acids. The CDR3 DNA reads as TGTGCCAGCAGTTACTCGATTGGACAAGGGTCACGCGAGCAGTACTTC. Its translation: CASSYSIGQGSREQYF.

V gene TRBV12-5 combines with J gene TRBJ1-5; no reliable D call. Germline CDR1 reads LGHNT; CDR2 reads FRNRAP. The CDR3 has 14 amino acids. Trimming took off 3 bases at V and 10 bases at J, with 16 bases between the two ends. The CDR3 loop is CASGFDQFDGPQHF. The CDR3 coding sequence is TGTGCTAGTGGTTTTGATCAGTTCGATGGTCCCCAGCATTTT.

On this clone itself: The identical CDR3 is also encoded by other nucleotide sequences in the sample. The V gene is TRBV5-1, the J gene TRBJ1-3; TRBD1 agrees at 10 bases. The CDR3 is made up of 16 amino acids. Germline V gene data show CDR1 as SGHRS and CDR2 as YFSETQ. J lost 2 bases, V lost 3 bases, and 5 bases had no gene match. The DNA of the CDR3 is TGCGCCAGCAGCTCTAGACAGGGGGCGCCTGGAAACACCATATATTTT. Its protein product is CASSSRQGAPGNTIYF.

This chain uses TRBV27 with TRBJ2-7; D is unresolved. The germline V gene has CDR1 MNHEY and CDR2 SMNVEV (reference sequence). The CDR3 length is 14 residues. The V and J ends lost 2 bases and 6 bases respectively, with 14 bases between them. The CDR3 DNA is TGTGCCAGCAGTTTAGGGGTCGGGCCTGGCGAGCAGTACTTC. Translated, it gives CASSLGVGPGEQYF.

CDR3 DNA: TGCAGCGCCTCGGACAGGGGAAATCCGACTAACTATGGCTACACCTTC. Its protein is CSASDRGNPTNYGYTF. The chain combines TRBV29-1 with TRBJ1-2; 9 nucleotides align to TRBD1. V gave up 7 bases and J gave up 0 bases; unmatched junction bases: 12. The germline V gene encodes CDR1 SQVTM and CDR2 ANQGSEA. The CDR3 extends over 16 amino acids.

This chain links TRBV5-6 with TRBJ1-5; D remains ambiguous. The CDR3 extends over 14 amino acids. The V end lost 4 bases, the J end lost 0 bases, and 8 bases lay between the germline ends. Germline-derived CDR1 and CDR2 are SGHDT and YYEEEE. This CDR3 reads CASSLRYSNQPQHF. CDR3 nucleotide sequence: TGTGCCAGCAGCCTCCGATATAGCAATCAGCCCCAGCATTTT.

This chain uses TRBV7-9 with TRBJ1-6; D may be TRBD1 (6 bases). CDR3 length: 14 residues. Deletions cut 7 bases from V and 10 bases from J, with 17 bases between. Germline V lookup: CDR1 SEHNR, CDR2 FQNEAQ (reference sequence). CDR3 region: CASNLDSSGSPLHF. The CDR3 nucleotides read TGTGCCAGCAACCTGGACAGCTCAGGATCACCCCTCCACTTT.